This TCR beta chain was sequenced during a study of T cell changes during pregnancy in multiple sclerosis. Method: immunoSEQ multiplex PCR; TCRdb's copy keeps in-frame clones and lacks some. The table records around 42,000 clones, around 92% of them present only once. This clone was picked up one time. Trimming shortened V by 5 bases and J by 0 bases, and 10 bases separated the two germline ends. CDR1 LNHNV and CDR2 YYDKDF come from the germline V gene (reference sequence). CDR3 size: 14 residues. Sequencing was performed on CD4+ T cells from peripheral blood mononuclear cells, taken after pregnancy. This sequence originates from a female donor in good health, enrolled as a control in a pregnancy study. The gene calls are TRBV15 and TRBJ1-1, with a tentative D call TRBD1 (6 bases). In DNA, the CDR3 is TGTGCCACCAGCGACAGGATCATGAACACTGAAGCTTTCTTT. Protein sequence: CATSDRIMNTEAFF.